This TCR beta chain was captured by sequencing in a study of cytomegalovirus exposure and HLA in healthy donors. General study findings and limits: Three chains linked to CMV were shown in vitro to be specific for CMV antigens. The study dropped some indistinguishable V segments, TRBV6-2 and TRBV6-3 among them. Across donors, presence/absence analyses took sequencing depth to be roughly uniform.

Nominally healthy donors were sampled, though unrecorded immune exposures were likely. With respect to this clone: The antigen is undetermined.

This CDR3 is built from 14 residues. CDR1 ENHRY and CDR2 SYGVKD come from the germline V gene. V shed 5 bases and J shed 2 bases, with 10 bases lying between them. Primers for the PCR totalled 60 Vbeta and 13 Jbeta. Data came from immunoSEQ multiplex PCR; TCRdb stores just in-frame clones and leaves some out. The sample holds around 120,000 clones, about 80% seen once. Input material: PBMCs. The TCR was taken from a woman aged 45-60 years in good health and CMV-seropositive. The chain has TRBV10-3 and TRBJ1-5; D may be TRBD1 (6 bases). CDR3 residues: CAISPQGGNQPQHF. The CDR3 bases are TGTGCCATCAGTCCACAGGGAGGCAATCAGCCCCAGCATTTT.